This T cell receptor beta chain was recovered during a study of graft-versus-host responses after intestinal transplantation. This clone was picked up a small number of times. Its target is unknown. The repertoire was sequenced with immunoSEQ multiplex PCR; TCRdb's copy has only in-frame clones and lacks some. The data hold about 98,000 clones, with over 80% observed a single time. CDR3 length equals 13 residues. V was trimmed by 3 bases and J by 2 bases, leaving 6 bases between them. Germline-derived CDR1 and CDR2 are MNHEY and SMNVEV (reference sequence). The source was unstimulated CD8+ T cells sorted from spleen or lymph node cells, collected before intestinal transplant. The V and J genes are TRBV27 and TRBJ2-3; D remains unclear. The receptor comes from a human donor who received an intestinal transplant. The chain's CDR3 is CASSFGATDTQYF. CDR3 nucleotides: TGTGCCAGCAGTTTCGGAGCCACAGATACGCAGTATTTT.